A single sample is the source of the 18 T cell receptor beta chains below, sequenced in a study of neoadjuvant anti-PD-1 for oral cavity cancer. Time point defined: after neoadjuvant nivolumab, at surgical resection. Data came from immunoSEQ multiplex PCR; TCRdb stores just in-frame clones and leaves some out. The table lists about 68,000 clones, 80% to 90% of them singletons. Sequenced material: PBMCs, taken after nivolumab (anti-PD-1) treatment. Every receptor here comes from a person aged 35-79 years with oral cavity squamous cell carcinoma.

This clone came up a few times. This sequence joins TRBV4-1 and TRBJ1-4; no clear D gene. The ends were cut back, 1 base at V and 4 bases at J, with 7 bases in the middle. The CDR3 is 14 residues long. Per the germline V gene, CDR1 is MGHRA and CDR2 is YSYEKL. Here the CDR3 DNA reads TGCGCCAGCAGCCAAGTGGGGTATAATGAAAAACTGTTTTTT. It translates to CASSQVGYNEKLFF.

V is TRBV6-6 and J is TRBJ2-5; no definite D call. The germline V and J ends were trimmed by 2 bases and 4 bases, with 2 bases remaining between them. There are 11 residues in the CDR3. The germline gives CDR1 MNHNY, CDR2 SVGAGI (reference sequence). CDR3: CASSYVETQYF. CDR3 DNA: TGTGCCAGCAGTTACGTAGAGACCCAGTACTTC.

This chain uses TRBV28 with TRBJ2-2; TRBD1 agrees at 8 bases. Germline values: CDR1 MDHEN, CDR2 SYDVKM. This CDR3 is built from 16 residues. With 7 bases clipped from V and 5 bases from J, the junction kept 12 bases outside the gene matches. The CDR3 coding sequence is TGTGCCAGCAATCCCTCTGGGACAGGCAGAACCGGGGAGCTGTTTTTT. It yields the protein CASNPSGTGRTGELFF.

The chain combines TRBV2 with TRBJ1-1; TRBD1 aligns across 10 bases. Germline loops: CDR1 SNHLY, CDR2 FYNNEI. J lost 1 base, V lost 11 bases, and 4 bases had no gene match. The CDR3 totals 13 residues. As DNA, the CDR3 is TGTGCCGGACAGGGGGTCGGGAACACTGAAGCTTTCTTT. As protein: CAGQGVGNTEAFF.

This chain uses TRBV9 with TRBJ2-7; 10 bases are shared with TRBD2. V dropped 1 base and J dropped 0; count of bases not matched to a gene: 4. The CDR3 contains 16 residues. Per germline, CDR1 SGDLS and CDR2 YYNGEE. The CDR3 reads CASSVLAGASSYEQYF. DNA for the CDR3: TGTGCCAGCAGCGTACTAGCGGGGGCGAGCTCCTACGAGCAGTACTTC.

J is TRBJ1-5 and V is TRBV10-2; 7 nucleotides line up with TRBD1. Germline-derived CDR1 and CDR2 are WSHSY and SAAADI. The V segment lost 4 bases and the J segment 4 bases; nucleotides outside the gene matches: 4. The CDR3 length is 14 residues. The CDR3 DNA is TGCGCCAGCAGTGGTGGGACAGATAATCAGCCCCAGCATTTT. Protein sequence: CASSGGTDNQPQHF.

This clone appeared once. One base away lies a much larger clone, so this may be a sequencing read error. V is TRBV6-5 and J is TRBJ1-1, with TRBD1 as a possible D gene (6 bases). V was pared by 6 bases and J by 8 bases, with 10 bases between. Germline lookup yields CDR1 MNHEY and CDR2 SVGAGI. This CDR3 has 11 amino acids. CDR3 protein: CASSLGQEAFF. CDR3 coding DNA: TGTGCCAGCAGCCTCGGACAGGAAGCTTTCTTT.

The V gene is TRBV28, the J gene TRBJ1-4; TRBD1 matches 8 bases. The ends lost 10 bases at V and 10 bases at J; junction bases unmatched: 17. This CDR3 contains 15 residues. The germline V gene has CDR1 MDHEN and CDR2 SYDVKM. This chain's CDR3 is CAITPGQVRQGKLFF. In DNA form, the CDR3 reads TGTGCCATTACCCCGGGACAGGTTCGGCAAGGAAAACTGTTTTTT.

The chain combines TRBV7-3 with TRBJ2-6; 7 nucleotides match TRBD1. The CDR3 loop spans 17 amino acids. Germline-derived CDR1 and CDR2 are SGHTA and FQGTGA. Losses at the gene ends were 0 bases for V and 3 bases for J; bases not matched to a gene: 5. For the CDR3, the DNA is TGTGCCAGCAGCTTAACAGGGGGCGCCTTTGGGGCCAACGTCCTGACTTTC. This sequence encodes CASSLTGGAFGANVLTF.

The V and J genes are TRBV6-6 and TRBJ1-5, with D possibly TRBD1 on 5 matching bases. This CDR3 has 16 residues. The germline V gene has CDR1 MNHNY and CDR2 SVGAGI (reference sequence). Trimming took 7 bases from V and 3 from J, leaving 19 bases between them. CDR3 DNA: TGTGCCAGCAAAAAACGGGGCGGGGAGGACAATCAGCCCCAGCATTTT. Protein product: CASKKRGGEDNQPQHF.

The CDR3 region is CASHQDLETQYF. CDR3 nucleotide sequence: TGTGCCAGCCATCAAGATTTGGAGACCCAGTACTTC. The rearrangement joins TRBV2 to TRBJ2-5; D not certain. Germline V CDR1 and CDR2: SNHLY, FYNNEI. The CDR3 totals 12 residues. Trimming stripped 8 bases from V and 5 bases from J, with 12 bases between. Variable domain in full (rest from reference TRBV2 and TRBJ2-5): EPEVTQTPSHQVTQMGQEVILRCVPISNHLYFYWYRQILGQKVEFLVSFYNNEISEKSEIFDDQFSVERPDGSNFTLKIRSTKLEDSAMYFCASHQDLETQYFGPGTRLLVL.

CDR3 coding DNA: TGTGCCAGCACCTCCGGGGGGACTAGCGGGATCAATGAGCAGTTCTTC. Encoded protein: CASTSGGTSGINEQFF. The chain has TRBV5-4 and TRBJ2-1, with TRBD2 matching over 13 bases. Trimming at V came to 6 bases and at J to 6 bases, leaving 9 bases not matched to a gene. From germline, CDR1 is SGHNT and CDR2 YYREEE (reference sequence). The CDR3 covers 16 residues. The whole variable domain, filled in from reference TRBV5-4 and TRBJ2-1, reads ETGVTQSPTHLIKTRGQQVTLRCSSQSGHNTVSWYQQALGQGPQFIFQYYREEENGRGNFPPRFSGLQFPNYSSELNVNALELDDSALYLCASTSGGTSGINEQFFGPGTRLTVL.

The rearrangement links TRBV6-5 to TRBJ1-1; no clear D. In germline, CDR1 is MNHEY, CDR2 SVGAGI. This CDR3 is 14 amino acids long. V lost 0 bases and J 4 bases, leaving 9 bases between the germline ends. The CDR3 DNA reads TGTGCCAGCAGTTACTCAGGGCCGCGCACTGAAGCTTTCTTT. Encoded protein: CASSYSGPRTEAFF.

The CDR3 region is CASSLARGEAFF. CDR3 sequence (DNA): TGTGCCAGCAGCTTAGCGAGGGGCGAGGCTTTCTTT. The chain has TRBV11-1 and TRBJ1-1; possible D gene TRBD1, 5 bases. CDR1 and CDR2 (germline): SGHAT, FQDESV (reference sequence). The CDR3 is 12 amino acids. The ends were cut back, 0 bases at V and 11 bases at J, with 10 bases in the middle.

The chain joins TRBV9 to TRBJ1-1; the match to TRBD1 covers 7 bases. Trimming took 0 bases from V and 1 from J; bases not matched to a gene: 6. Per germline, CDR1 SGDLS and CDR2 YYNGEE. The CDR3 is 16 residues long. For the CDR3, the DNA is TGTGCCAGCAGCGTAGGGGGAGACAGGGCGAACACTGAAGCTTTCTTT. Translation gives CASSVGGDRANTEAFF.

The chain is built from TRBV6-6 and TRBJ1-1, with a tentative D call TRBD1 (5 bases). The CDR3 length is 14 residues. Between the trimmed V and J ends, which lost 5 bases and 1 base, there was a span of 11 bases. Germline V gene lookup returns CDR1 MNHNY and CDR2 SVGAGI (reference sequence). CDR3: CASSTRGTNTEAFF. The CDR3, as DNA: TGTGCCAGCAGTACCCGGGGGACGAACACTGAAGCTTTCTTT.

The CDR3, as DNA: TGCAGCGTCGGGGGACAGGACCGAAACACTGAAGCTTTCTTT. It codes for CSVGGQDRNTEAFF. The V gene is TRBV29-1, the J gene TRBJ1-1; 8 bases are shared with TRBD1. The CDR3 has 14 amino acids. Germline V gives CDR1 SQVTM, CDR2 ANQGSEA. The junction had 8 bases not matched to a gene; V was cut back by 6 bases and J by 2 bases.

Written as DNA, the CDR3 is TGTGCCAGTAGTATCCCGGACAGGGCCACTGAAGCTTTCTTT. This translates into CASSIPDRATEAFF. The rearrangement links TRBV19 to TRBJ1-1, with 8 bases matching TRBD1. V trimming: 3 bases; J trimming: 4 bases; junction bases outside the gene matches: 4. The CDR3 length is 14 residues. CDR1 is LNHDA and CDR2 is SQIVND in the germline V gene (reference sequence).